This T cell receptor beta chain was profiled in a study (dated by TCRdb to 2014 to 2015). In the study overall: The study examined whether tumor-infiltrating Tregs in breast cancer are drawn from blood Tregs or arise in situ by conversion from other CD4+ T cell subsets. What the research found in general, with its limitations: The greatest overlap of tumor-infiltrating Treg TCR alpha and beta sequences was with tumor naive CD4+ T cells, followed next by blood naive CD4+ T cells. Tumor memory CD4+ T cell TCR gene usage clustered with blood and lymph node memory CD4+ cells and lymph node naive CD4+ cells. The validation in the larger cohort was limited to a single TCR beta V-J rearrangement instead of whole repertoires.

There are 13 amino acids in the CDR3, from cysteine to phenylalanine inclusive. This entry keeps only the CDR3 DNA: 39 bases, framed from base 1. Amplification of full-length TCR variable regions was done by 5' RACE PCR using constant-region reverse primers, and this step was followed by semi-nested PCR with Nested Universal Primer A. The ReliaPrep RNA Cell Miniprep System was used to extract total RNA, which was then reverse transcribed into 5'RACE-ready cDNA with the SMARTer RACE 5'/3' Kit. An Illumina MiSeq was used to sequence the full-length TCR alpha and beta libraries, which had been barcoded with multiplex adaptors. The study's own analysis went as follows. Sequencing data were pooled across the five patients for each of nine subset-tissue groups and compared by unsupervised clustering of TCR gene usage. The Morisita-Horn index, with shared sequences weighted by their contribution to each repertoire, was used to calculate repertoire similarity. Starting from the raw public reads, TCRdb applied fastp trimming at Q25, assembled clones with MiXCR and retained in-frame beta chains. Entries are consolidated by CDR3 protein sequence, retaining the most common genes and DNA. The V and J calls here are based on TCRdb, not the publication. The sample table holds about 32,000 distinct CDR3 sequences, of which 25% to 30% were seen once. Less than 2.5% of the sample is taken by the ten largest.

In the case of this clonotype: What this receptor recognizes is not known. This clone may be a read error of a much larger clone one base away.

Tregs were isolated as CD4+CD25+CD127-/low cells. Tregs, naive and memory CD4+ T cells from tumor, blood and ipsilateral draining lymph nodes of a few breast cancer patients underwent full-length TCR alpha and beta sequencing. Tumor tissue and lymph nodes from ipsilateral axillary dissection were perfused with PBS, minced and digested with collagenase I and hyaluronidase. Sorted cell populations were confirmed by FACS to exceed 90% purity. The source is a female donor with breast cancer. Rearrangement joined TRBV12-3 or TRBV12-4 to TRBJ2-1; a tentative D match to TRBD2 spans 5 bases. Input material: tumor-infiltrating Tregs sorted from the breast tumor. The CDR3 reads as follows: CASSTLGRNEQLF. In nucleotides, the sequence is TGTGCCAGCAGCACACTAGGACGCAATGAGCAGCTCTTC.